The 9 T cell receptor beta chains presented below share a single source sample, sequenced in a study of T cell responses to AZD1222 COVID-19 vaccine. Method: immunoSEQ multiplex PCR; TCRdb's copy keeps in-frame clones and lacks some. The table lists 100,000 to 150,000 clones, over 75% of them singletons. The input for sequencing was peripheral blood, taken on day 0 of AZD1222 vaccination. The origin of the receptors is an adult in good health.

CDR3 protein: CASSLGPRGGTGELFF. The CDR3, as DNA: TGTGCCAGCAGCTTAGGTCCCCGCGGGGGCACCGGGGAGCTGTTTTTT. The rearrangement joins TRBV11-2 to TRBJ2-2; 7 nucleotides match TRBD2. The V segment lost 1 base and the J segment 4 bases; nucleotides outside the gene matches: 6. In germline, CDR1 is SGHAT, CDR2 FQNNGV. The CDR3 runs to 16 residues.

The V gene is TRBV29-1, the J gene TRBJ2-5; D remains ambiguous. V was shortened by 7 bases and J by 2 bases, with 11 bases between the two germline ends. The germline V gene has CDR1 SQVTM and CDR2 ANQGSEA. This CDR3 region has 12 residues. CDR3 protein: CSAQRRQETQYF. CDR3 DNA: TGCAGCGCCCAGAGGCGGCAAGAGACCCAGTACTTC.

This clone was seen just once. The rearrangement uses TRBV7-9 and TRBJ2-7; D remains unclear. CDR3 length: 16 amino acids. Per germline, CDR1 SEHNR and CDR2 FQNEAQ (reference sequence). The V gene lost 4 bases and the J gene lost 3 bases, with 19 bases spanning the gap. CDR3 in amino acids: CASSSSMIDGNYEQYF. Written as DNA, the CDR3 is TGTGCCAGCAGCTCTTCGATGATCGACGGAAACTACGAGCAGTACTTC.

This sequence joins TRBV10-3 and TRBJ2-3; maybe TRBD2 (7 bases). This CDR3 spans 14 amino acids. Per germline, CDR1 ENHRY and CDR2 SYGVKD. V was trimmed by 10 bases and J by 2 bases, leaving 16 bases between them. The CDR3 reads CASSPGGPTDTQYF. CDR3 coding DNA: TGTGCCAGTAGCCCCGGGGGGCCCACAGATACGCAGTATTTT.

This chain joins TRBV6-5 and TRBJ1-2, with D perhaps matching TRBD1 (5 bases). The CDR3 totals 15 residues. Germline CDR1 reads MNHEY; CDR2 reads SVGAGI. V shed 2 bases and J shed 6 bases, with 16 bases lying between them. This CDR3 is CASSYGATGVHGYTF. The CDR3 DNA reads as TGTGCCAGCAGTTACGGGGCCACAGGCGTTCATGGCTACACCTTC.

This clone was detected only once. Relative to the germline gene, one junction end is altered; a read error may explain this. At the DNA level, this CDR3 is encoded by other sequences in the same sample as well. The V gene is TRBV7-7, the J gene TRBJ2-1; 12 bases are shared with TRBD1. Germline lookup yields CDR1 SSHAT and CDR2 FNYEAQ (reference sequence). This CDR3 is built from 15 residues. This CDR3 reads CASSLGQGAYNEQFF. CDR3 coding DNA: TGTGCTAGCAGCTTGGGACAGGGGGCGTACAATGAGCAGTTCTTC.

This clone appeared once. J is TRBJ2-2 and V is TRBV10-2; TRBD1 agrees at 7 bases. The CDR3 contains 13 residues. The trim removed 6 bases at V and 8 bases at J, leaving 6 bases unmatched. CDR1 is WSHSY, CDR2 SAAADI, per germline. In nucleotides, the CDR3 is TGCGCCAGCAGAGAGGGGGCGTTGGGGGAGCTGTTTTTT. Amino acid sequence: CASREGALGELFF.

The gene calls are TRBV10-3 and TRBJ1-1; 9 bases line up with TRBD1. After removal of 7 bases from V and 3 bases from J, the junction contained 6 bases not matched to a gene. This CDR3 contains 14 residues. Germline V gene lookup returns CDR1 ENHRY and CDR2 SYGVKD. The CDR3 loop reads CAIMTGQGYTEAFF. The CDR3 DNA is TGTGCCATCATGACTGGACAGGGGTACACTGAAGCTTTCTTT.

The rearrangement uses TRBV7-9 and TRBJ1-4, with a tentative D call TRBD1 (5 bases). This CDR3 contains 13 residues. Trimming took off 5 bases at V and 8 bases at J, with 12 bases between the two ends. Germline loops: CDR1 SEHNR, CDR2 FQNEAQ (reference sequence). Here the CDR3 DNA reads TGTGCCAGCAGCCGGGGCGGTGACGAAAAACTGTTTTTT. Its protein product is CASSRGGDEKLFF.